This entry describes one T cell receptor beta chain. Its specificity is not known. TCR beta libraries were built with iRepertoire HTBI primers and Arm-PCR of CDR3 regions. MiXCR, applied by TCRdb to the multiplex PCR reads, yields one record per CDR3 protein. The sample has approximately 400,000 distinct CDR3 sequences; roughly 24% are singletons. The sample belongs to a study of regulatory T cells in long-lasting Graves disease. V was trimmed by 3 bases and J by 2 bases, leaving 11 bases between them. CDR3 length: 15 amino acids. The germline V gene encodes CDR1 GTSNPN and CDR2 SVGIG (reference sequence). Noted time point: persistent/refractory GD, antithyroid drugs over 5 years with positive TRAb. Generation of the TCR library employed RNA extracted from PBMCs. The diagnosis of Graves' disease used American Thyroid Association guidelines. Study-level results: TRBV28, TRBJ1-2 and TRBJ2-5 were favored in persistent disease.

The TCR comes from a woman aged 40 to 55 with Graves disease. The material was peripheral blood mononuclear cells (PBMCs), obtained when the disease was refractory, from a patient treated with antithyroid drugs. The chain is built from TRBV30 and TRBJ2-6; a weak D match, TRBD1 (6 bases). Written as DNA, the CDR3 is TGTGCCTGGAGGGCCACAGGGACTGGGGCCAACGTCCTGACTTTC. Residues: CAWRATGTGANVLTF.